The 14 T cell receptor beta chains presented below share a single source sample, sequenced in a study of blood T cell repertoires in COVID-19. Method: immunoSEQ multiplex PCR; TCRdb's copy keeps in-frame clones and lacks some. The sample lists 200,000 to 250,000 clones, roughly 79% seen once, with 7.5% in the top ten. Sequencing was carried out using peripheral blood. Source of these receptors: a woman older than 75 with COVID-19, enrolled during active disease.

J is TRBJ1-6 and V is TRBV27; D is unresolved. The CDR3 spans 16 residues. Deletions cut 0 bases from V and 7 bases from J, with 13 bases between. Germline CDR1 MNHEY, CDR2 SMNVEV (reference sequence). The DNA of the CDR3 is TGTGCCAGCAGTTTATCGTCGGTGCCAGGCAATTCACCCCTCCACTTT. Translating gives CASSLSSVPGNSPLHF.

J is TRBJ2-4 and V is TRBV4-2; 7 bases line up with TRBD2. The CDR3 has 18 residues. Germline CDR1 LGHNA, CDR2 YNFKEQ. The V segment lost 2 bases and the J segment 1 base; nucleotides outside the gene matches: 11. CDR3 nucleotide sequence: TGTGCCAGCAGCCAAATCGGTCGGGGGGTGGACGCCAAAAACATTCAGTACTTC. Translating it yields CASSQIGRGVDAKNIQYF.

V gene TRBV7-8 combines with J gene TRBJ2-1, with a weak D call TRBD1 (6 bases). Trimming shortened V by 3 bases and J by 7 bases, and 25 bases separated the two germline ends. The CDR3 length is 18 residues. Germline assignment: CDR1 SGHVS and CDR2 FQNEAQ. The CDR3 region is CASSFRGFGELGANEQFF. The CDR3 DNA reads TGTGCCAGCAGCTTTCGGGGCTTCGGGGAGTTGGGGGCAAATGAGCAGTTCTTC.

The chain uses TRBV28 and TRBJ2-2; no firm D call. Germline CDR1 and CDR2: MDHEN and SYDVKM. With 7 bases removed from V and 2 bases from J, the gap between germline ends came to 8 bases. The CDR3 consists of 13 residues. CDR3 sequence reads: CASTFSNTGELFF. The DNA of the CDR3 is TGTGCCAGCACCTTCAGTAACACCGGGGAGCTGTTTTTT.

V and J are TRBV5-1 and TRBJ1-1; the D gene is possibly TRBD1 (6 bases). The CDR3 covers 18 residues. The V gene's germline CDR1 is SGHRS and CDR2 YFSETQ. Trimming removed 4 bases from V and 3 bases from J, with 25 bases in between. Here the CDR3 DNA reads TGCGCCAGCAGCCGTTCCATCGACAGGTACGGTGAGGACACTGAAGCTTTCTTT. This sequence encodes CASSRSIDRYGEDTEAFF.

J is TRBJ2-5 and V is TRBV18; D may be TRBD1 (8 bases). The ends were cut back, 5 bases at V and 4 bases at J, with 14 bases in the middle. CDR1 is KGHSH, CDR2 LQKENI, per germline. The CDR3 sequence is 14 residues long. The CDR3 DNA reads TGTGCCAGCTCATCTAACAGGGGGGGAGAGACCCAGTACTTC. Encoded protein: CASSSNRGGETQYF.

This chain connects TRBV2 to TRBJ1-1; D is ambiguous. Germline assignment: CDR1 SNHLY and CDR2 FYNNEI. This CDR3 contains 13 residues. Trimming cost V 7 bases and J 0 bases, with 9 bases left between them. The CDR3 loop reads CASTGQVNTEAFF. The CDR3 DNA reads TGTGCCAGCACTGGGCAGGTGAACACTGAAGCTTTCTTT. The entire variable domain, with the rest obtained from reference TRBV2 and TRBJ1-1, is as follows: EPEVTQTPSHQVTQMGQEVILRCVPISNHLYFYWYRQILGQKVEFLVSFYNNEISEKSEIFDDQFSVERPDGSNFTLKIRSTKLEDSAMYFCASTGQVNTEAFFGQGTRLTVV.

The CDR3 sequence: CATSEPRQGSYGYTF. CDR3 bases: TGTGCCACCAGTGAGCCTAGGCAGGGATCCTATGGCTACACCTTC. The V gene is TRBV24-1, the J gene TRBJ1-2, with D maybe TRBD1 (5 bases). The V end was cut by 4 bases, the J end by 4 bases, with 15 bases between. The CDR3 consists of 15 residues. Germline lookup yields CDR1 KGHDR and CDR2 SFDVKD.

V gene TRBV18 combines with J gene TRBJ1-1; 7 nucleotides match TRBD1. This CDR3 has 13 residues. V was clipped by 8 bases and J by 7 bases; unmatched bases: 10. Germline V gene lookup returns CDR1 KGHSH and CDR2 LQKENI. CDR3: CASSRGLWIEAFF. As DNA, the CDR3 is TGTGCCAGCAGTAGGGGGCTATGGATTGAAGCTTTCTTT.

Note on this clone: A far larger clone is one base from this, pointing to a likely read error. The CDR3 nucleotides read TGTGCCAGCAACCAAGAGTCGGGGGGCACTGAAGCTTTCTTT. It codes for CASNQESGGTEAFF. The V gene is TRBV3-1 (or the pseudogene TRBV3-2), the J gene TRBJ1-1; possibly TRBD1 for D (5 bases). The CDR3 loop spans 14 amino acids. Per germline, CDR1 LGHDT and CDR2 YNNKEL (reference sequence).

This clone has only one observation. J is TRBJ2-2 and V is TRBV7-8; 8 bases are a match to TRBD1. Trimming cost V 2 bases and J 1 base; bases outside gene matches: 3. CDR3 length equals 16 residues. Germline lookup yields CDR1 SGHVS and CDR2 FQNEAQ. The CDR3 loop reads CASSLRTGRNTGELFF. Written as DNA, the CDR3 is TGTGCCAGCAGCTTAAGGACAGGGAGGAACACCGGGGAGCTGTTTTTT.

The CDR3 reads CASSLRLAGTDTQYF. CDR3 nucleotide sequence: TGTGCCAGCAGCTTGAGGCTAGCCGGCACAGATACGCAGTATTTT. The chain has TRBV5-4 and TRBJ2-3, with D maybe TRBD2 (5 bases). In germline, CDR1 is SGHNT, CDR2 YYREEE (reference sequence). The V end lost 1 base, the J end lost 1 base, and 10 bases lay between the germline ends. The CDR3 is made up of 15 amino acids.

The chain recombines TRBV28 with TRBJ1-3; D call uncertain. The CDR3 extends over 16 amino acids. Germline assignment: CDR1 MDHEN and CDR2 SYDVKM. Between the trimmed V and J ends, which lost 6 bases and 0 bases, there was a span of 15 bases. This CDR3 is CASSPAARPSGNTIYF. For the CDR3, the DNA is TGTGCCAGCAGCCCAGCCGCGCGGCCCTCTGGAAACACCATATATTTT.

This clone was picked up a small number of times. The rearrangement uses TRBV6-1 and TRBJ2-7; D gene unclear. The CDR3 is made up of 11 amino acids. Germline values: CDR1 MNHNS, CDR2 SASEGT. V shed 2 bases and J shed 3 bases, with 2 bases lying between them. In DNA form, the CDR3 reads TGTGCCAGCAGTGAATACTACGAGCAGTACTTC. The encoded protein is CASSEYYEQYF.